Below are 15 T cell receptor beta chains sequenced from a single sample in a study of T-cell reconstitution after alpha-beta-depleted transplantation in children. Unique molecular identifiers were used to barcode this TCRbeta library. TCRdb re-derived calls from the PCR reads in MiXCR, one entry per CDR3 protein. The sample includes hundreds of thousands of distinct CDR3 sequences, roughly 13% of them seen just once. Sequenced here: PBMCs, sampled before TCRalphabeta/CD19-depleted stem cell transplant. The receptors were sampled from a girl aged 2-15 years with congenital amegakaryocytic thrombocytopenia, due to receive a stem cell transplant.

The chain employs TRBV5-1 and TRBJ2-7; D unresolved. Germline CDR1 and CDR2: SGHRS and YFSETQ. Trimming left V 6 bases short and J 4 bases short, with 17 bases between. The CDR3 is made up of 14 amino acids. DNA for the CDR3: TGCGCCAGCAAACTGGAAGTTGGGTTTTACGAGCAGTACTTC. Its protein is CASKLEVGFYEQYF.

The rearrangement links TRBV20-1 to TRBJ2-3; D gene unclear. The CDR3 runs to 12 residues. Germline V lookup: CDR1 DFQATT, CDR2 SNEGSKA (reference sequence). V dropped 4 bases and J dropped 5 bases, with 10 bases sitting between them. CDR3 DNA: TGCAGTGCTAAAGGGTCGGGAGATACGCAGTATTTT. This translates into CSAKGSGDTQYF.

This clonotype has ten or more counts. The J gene is TRBJ2-7, the V gene TRBV7-2, with a possible D match to TRBD2 (6 bases). The CDR3 runs 15 residues. Germline CDR1 is SGHTA and CDR2 is FQGNSA. Trimming shortened V by 5 bases and J by 0 bases, and 14 bases separated the two germline ends. CDR3 protein: CASSLGRGFSYEQYF. The CDR3 DNA reads TGTGCCAGCAGCCTAGGACGGGGGTTCTCCTACGAGCAGTACTTC.

This clonotype has ten or more counts. This chain links TRBV12-3 or TRBV12-4 with TRBJ2-7, with 7 bases identical to TRBD1. The V gene end was trimmed by 3 bases and the J gene end by 4 bases; junction bases not matched to a gene: 9. CDR3 size: 15 residues. CDR3 loop: CASSFLRTGSYEQYF. The CDR3 DNA reads as TGTGCCAGCAGTTTTCTCCGGACAGGAAGTTACGAGCAGTACTTC.

This clonotype was detected only a few times. V is TRBV29-1 and J is TRBJ2-1; TRBD2 matches 7 bases. After removal of 4 bases from V and 5 bases from J, the junction contained 5 bases not matched to a gene. The CDR3 has 13 amino acids. Germline CDR1 and CDR2: SQVTM and ANQGSEA. CDR3: CSVGASGDNEQFF. The CDR3 bases are TGCAGCGTTGGGGCTAGCGGAGACAATGAGCAGTTCTTC.

The chain couples TRBV30 to TRBJ2-7; TRBD1 matches at 8 bases. This CDR3 is built from 14 residues. Germline CDR1 and CDR2: GTSNPN and SVGIG (reference sequence). The trim removed 1 base at V and 6 bases at J, leaving 8 bases unmatched. This CDR3 reads CAWSGHRTGGEQYF. CDR3 in DNA: TGTGCCTGGAGTGGTCACAGAACAGGGGGCGAGCAGTACTTC.

The chain links TRBV7-2 to TRBJ2-1; D is possibly TRBD1 (6 bases). V was shortened by 2 bases and J by 11 bases, with 13 bases between the two germline ends. This CDR3 has 13 amino acids. Germline V gene lookup returns CDR1 SGHTA and CDR2 FQGNSA. The CDR3: CASSLTGQQKQFF. The CDR3 region has the DNA TGTGCCAGCAGCTTAACCGGACAGCAAAAGCAGTTCTTC.

This clonotype was detected a few times. The CDR3 region is CASAGLAGVVPHTDTQYF. The CDR3 DNA follows: TGTGCCAGCGCGGGACTAGCGGGAGTGGTCCCTCACACAGATACGCAGTATTTT. The chain employs TRBV6-1 and TRBJ2-3; TRBD2 aligns across 14 bases. Trimming removed 8 bases from V and 2 bases from J; junction bases left unmatched: 12. The CDR3 consists of 18 residues. The germline CDR1 and CDR2 sequences are MNHNS and SASEGT.

Only a few counts were recorded for this clonotype. The chain carries TRBV20-1 and TRBJ2-1, with 15 bases fitting TRBD2. V was pared by 1 base and J by 9 bases, with 4 bases of the junction left unmatched. This CDR3 comprises 15 residues. Germline V gene lookup returns CDR1 DFQATT and CDR2 SNEGSKA (reference sequence). In DNA form, the CDR3 reads TGCAGTGCTAGAGGGACTAGCGGGAGGGTCGGTGAGCAGTTCTTC. This encodes CSARGTSGRVGEQFF.

V gene TRBV7-9 combines with J gene TRBJ2-2, with a weak D call TRBD2 (5 bases). This CDR3 region has 14 residues. From germline, CDR1 is SEHNR and CDR2 FQNEAQ (reference sequence). Trimming shortened V by 3 bases and J by 11 bases, and 16 bases separated the two germline ends. The CDR3 here is CASSLPRASRELFF. The CDR3 nucleotides read TGTGCCAGCAGCTTGCCGCGGGCCAGCCGAGAGCTGTTTTTT.

In its sample, this clonotype was seen many times. J is TRBJ2-1 and V is TRBV28; the D call may be TRBD1 or TRBD2 (5 bases each). The CDR3 runs 14 residues. The V gene's germline CDR1 is MDHEN and CDR2 SYDVKM. Trimming left V 2 bases short and J 9 bases short, with 14 bases between. The CDR3 DNA sequence: TGTGCCAGCAGTTTAACCGGGGCGATGCGTGAGCAGTTCTTC. Protein product: CASSLTGAMREQFF.

In this sample, this clonotype turned up many times. CDR3 sequence reads: CASSRTGDNQETQYF. CDR3 coding DNA: TGTGCCAGCAGTAGGACAGGGGACAACCAAGAGACCCAGTACTTC. This chain uses TRBV5-8 with TRBJ2-5, with 9 nucleotides matching TRBD1. From germline, CDR1 is SGHTS and CDR2 YDEGEE. Trimming cost V 5 bases and J 0 bases; bases outside gene matches: 5. This CDR3 spans 15 amino acids.

This clonotype has at least ten counts. J is TRBJ2-5 and V is TRBV20-1; no reliable D call. CDR3 length: 11 residues. In germline, CDR1 is DFQATT, CDR2 SNEGSKA (reference sequence). V lost 2 bases and J lost 5, with 6 bases in between. CDR3 coding DNA: TGCAGTGCTAGACTAGTTGAGACCCAGTACTTC. Residues: CSARLVETQYF.

This clonotype was seen at least ten times. The J gene is TRBJ2-3, the V gene TRBV12-3 or TRBV12-4, with 8 nucleotides matching TRBD2. The CDR3 sequence is 15 residues long. V trimming: 6 bases; J trimming: 1 base; junction bases outside the gene matches: 6. The CDR3 reads CASSQISGGTDTQYF. The CDR3 bases are TGTGCCAGCAGCCAGATTAGCGGGGGCACAGATACGCAGTATTTT.

This chain joins TRBV12-3 or TRBV12-4 and TRBJ2-1; 11 bases match TRBD2. CDR3 size: 15 residues. Losses at the gene ends were 8 bases for V and 2 bases for J; bases not matched to a gene: 5. The CDR3: CASARTSGPYNEQFF. In DNA form, the CDR3 reads TGTGCCAGCGCCAGGACTAGCGGGCCCTACAATGAGCAGTTCTTC.